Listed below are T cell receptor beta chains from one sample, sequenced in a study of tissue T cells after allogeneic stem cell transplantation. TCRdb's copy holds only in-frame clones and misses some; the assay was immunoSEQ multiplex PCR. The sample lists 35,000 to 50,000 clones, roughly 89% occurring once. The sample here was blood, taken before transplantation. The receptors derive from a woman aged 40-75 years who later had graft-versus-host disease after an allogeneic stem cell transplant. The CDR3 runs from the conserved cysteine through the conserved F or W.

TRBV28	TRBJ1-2	CASSFESGAAPNYGYTF
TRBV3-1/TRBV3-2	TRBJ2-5	CASSHPLAGEETQYF
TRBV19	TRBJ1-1	CASSPPRRPTEAFF
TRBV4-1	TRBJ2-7	CASSHSSGRDSYEQYF
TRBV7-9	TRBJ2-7	CASSLDLAVGYEQYF
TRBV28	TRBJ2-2	CASSSGTIPNTGELFF
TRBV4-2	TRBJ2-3	CASSLLSPSGTDTQYF
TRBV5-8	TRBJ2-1	CASSLGDSSYNEQFF
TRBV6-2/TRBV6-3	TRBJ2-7	CASSRTGTSGNSYEQYF
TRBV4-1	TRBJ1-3	CASSLVTDRGYGNTIYF
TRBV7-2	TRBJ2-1	CASSLASGSLIGNEQFF
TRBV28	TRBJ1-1	CASSSGGMNTEAFF